This T cell receptor (beta chain) was obtained from a study of Graves' ophthalmopathy and Graves' hyperthyroidism. About the research overall: The authors defined stable hyperthyroidism as no ophthalmopathy within 18 months of follow-up.

Findings of the study overall: Ophthalmopathy progression predictions by the model showed 72.22% specificity and approximately 67% sensitivity. Also, most clonotypes expanded in the thyroid above 0.001 frequency appeared in blood.

Hyperthyroidism cases were recent diagnoses of under 2 months' duration in people aged 18 to 65. Using RNA transcripts, the TCR beta CDR3 regions were amplified. The first-round RT-PCR employed HTBI primers together with the Qiagen OneStep RT-PCR kit. A multiplex PCR was then performed as the second round. TCRdb reprocessed the multiplex PCR reads with MiXCR, giving one entry per CDR3 protein. The sample carries 1 million to 1.3 million distinct CDR3 sequences, about 40% recorded once. CDR1 is SGHTA, CDR2 FQGNSA, per germline. V gave up 5 bases and J gave up 4 bases, with 11 bases separating them. This CDR3 region has 14 residues. This clonotype was detected a few times. The antigen remains unidentified.

Input material: peripheral blood or thyroid tissue (not recorded which). This chain connects TRBV7-2 to TRBJ2-2, with D unclear. This TCR came from an adult man with Graves' hyperthyroidism. The CDR3 sequence: CASSTSRSTGELFF. The CDR3 nucleotides read TGTGCCAGCAGCACCTCACGGTCCACCGGGGAGCTGTTTTTT.